This TCR beta chain is drawn from a study of preoperative IRX-2 immunotherapy in early breast cancer (dated by TCRdb to about 2019). What this sample's treatment or condition label stands for: preoperative locoregional IRX-2 cytokine immunotherapy. The samples were obtained from a phase Ib study that tested preoperative, locoregional IRX-2 cytokine immunotherapy designed to prime immune responses. Donors were patients with early-stage breast cancer who received IRX-2 before surgery. Library method: the immunoSEQ multiplex PCR assay. Imported from immuneACCESS, the table was reduced by TCRdb to in-frame sequences with V and J called. These copies leave out some clones; in studies compared against another copy, an unresolved V gene accounts for under half, and the cause of the remainder is not known. Here the sample has around 680 clones; under 80% occur a single time. The ten largest clones take up just under 8% of the sample.

Relative to germline, V is 6 bases shorter and J is 4 bases shorter, with 15 bases between their ends. CDR1 and CDR2 are read off the germline V gene as KGHSH and LQKENI. The CDR3 contains 14 residues, cysteine and phenylalanine counted. Only the CDR3 part of the read is kept: 42 bases, read in frame from the first base. Concerning this clone itself: Its antigen specificity is not known. No per-base quality is available; no much larger clone lies one base away.

The chain is assembled from TRBV18 and TRBJ1-1, with no confident D gene call. This sequence was found in a human donor with breast cancer. The sequencing used lymph node tissue, collected before IRX-2 immunotherapy. This receptor carries the CDR3 CASSPTNVGTEAFF. At the DNA level, the sequence is TGTGCCAGCTCCCCGACAAACGTGGGCACTGAAGCTTTCTTT.